One and the same sample provided the 19 T cell receptor beta chains below, sequenced in a study of blood T cells in healthy people across ages. Primed by a sample-barcoded 5' primer and a J-beta primer mix, a second PCR proceeded for roughly 7 to 11 cycles. TCRdb fed the 5' RACE reads into MiXCR, producing one record per CDR3 protein. The sample shows around 1,600,000 distinct CDR3 sequences, about 45% of them seen only once. The specimen sequenced was blood. These receptors were taken from a young woman in good health.

The chain has TRBV7-2 and TRBJ2-1; the D call may be TRBD1 or TRBD2 (6 bases each). V was pared by 5 bases and J by 4 bases, with 12 bases between. Germline values: CDR1 SGHTA, CDR2 FQGNSA. The CDR3 is 14 amino acids. The CDR3 sequence: CASSPRGEYNEQFF. CDR3 in DNA: TGTGCCAGCAGCCCAAGGGGGGAGTACAATGAGCAGTTCTTC.

The chain has TRBV6-5 and TRBJ2-5; 7 bases align to TRBD2. The CDR3 length is 19 residues. Germline CDR1 and CDR2: MNHEY and SVGAGI. Losses at the gene ends were 2 bases for V and 2 bases for J; bases not matched to a gene: 17. The CDR3 sequence: CASSYLFSRTRNNQETQYF. DNA of the CDR3: TGTGCCAGCAGTTACCTCTTCTCCCGGACTAGAAACAATCAAGAGACCCAGTACTTC.

The chain employs TRBV12-3 or TRBV12-4 and TRBJ1-2; weak D call: TRBD1 (5 bases). V gave up 4 bases and J gave up 6 bases, with 15 bases separating them. The CDR3 has 14 amino acids. This CDR3 is CASSSGLRGDGYTF. For the CDR3, the DNA is TGTGCCAGCAGTTCGGGACTAAGAGGAGATGGCTACACCTTC.

J is TRBJ2-7 and V is TRBV28; D call uncertain. V lost 2 bases, J lost 4 bases, and 15 bases lay in between. Germline values: CDR1 MDHEN, CDR2 SYDVKM. CDR3 length: 15 amino acids. For the CDR3, the DNA is TGTGCCAGCAGTTTAGGGCCGCCGGAAATTTACGAGCAGTACTTC. Encoded protein: CASSLGPPEIYEQYF.

Ten or more counts support this clonotype. This chain connects TRBV25-1 to TRBJ2-3; 9 bases align to TRBD2. V trimming: 1 base; J trimming: 0 bases; junction bases outside the gene matches: 11. The CDR3 totals 19 residues. Germline loops: CDR1 MGHDK, CDR2 SYGVNS. CDR3 DNA: TGTGCCAGCAGTGAATCCCGGCTAGCGGGGACCTCTAGCACAGATACGCAGTATTTT. It yields the protein CASSESRLAGTSSTDTQYF.

The gene calls are TRBV2 and TRBJ2-7, with a possible D match to TRBD1 (7 bases). The V and J ends lost 3 bases and 2 bases respectively, with 17 bases between them. Germline CDR1 reads SNHLY; CDR2 reads FYNNEI. The CDR3 runs to 16 residues. DNA for the CDR3: TGTGCCAGCAGTGATCCGGGAGACAGGGACCCCTACGAGCAGTACTTC. This gives the protein CASSDPGDRDPYEQYF.

In regard to this clonotype: The conserved closing phenylalanine or tryptophan is absent in this CDR3, likely reflecting a read error. No DNA is shown, since the ends of the CDR3 on it are uncertain; the CDR3 is the one TCRdb lists. The chain has TRBV6-1 and TRBJ2-5. Germline V gene lookup returns CDR1 MNHNS and CDR2 SASEGT. The length of the CDR3 is 15 amino acids, counting both ends. The chain's CDR3 is CASSVEDGYGYTFGS.

This clonotype was seen more than once but under ten times. The genes are TRBV20-1 and TRBJ2-3; tentative D call: TRBD2 (5 bases). Germline CDR1 is DFQATT and CDR2 is SNEGSKA (reference sequence). The CDR3 is 13 amino acids. V lost 0 bases to trimming and J lost 5 bases, with 9 bases between them. The CDR3 DNA is TGCAGTGCTAGAGATCTGAGGGTAGATACGCAGTATTTT. Translated, it gives CSARDLRVDTQYF.

The chain has TRBV7-2 and TRBJ2-7; 7 positions match TRBD1. Losses at the gene ends were 5 bases for V and 3 bases for J; bases not matched to a gene: 4. The CDR3 runs to 13 residues. Per the germline V gene, CDR1 is SGHTA and CDR2 is FQGNSA. This CDR3 is CASSRGTDYEQYF. CDR3 sequence (DNA): TGTGCCAGCAGCAGAGGGACAGACTACGAGCAGTACTTC. Variable domain in full (rest from reference TRBV7-2 and TRBJ2-7): GAGVSQSPSNKVTEKGKDVELRCDPISGHTALYWYRQSLGQGLEFLIYFQGNSAPDKSGLPSDRFSAERTGGSVSTLTIQRTQQEDSAVYLCASSRGTDYEQYFGPGTRLTVT.

V and J are TRBV27 and TRBJ2-1; D is tentatively TRBD1 or TRBD2 (5 bases each). This CDR3 has 15 residues. The ends were cut back, 5 bases at V and 5 bases at J, with 16 bases in the middle. The germline V gene has CDR1 MNHEY and CDR2 SMNVEV (reference sequence). The CDR3 DNA sequence: TGTGCCAGCAGTCTAGGGGTAGGAGGTAACAATGAGCAGTTCTTC. Its translation: CASSLGVGGNNEQFF.

This clonotype was detected a few times. The V gene is TRBV20-1, the J gene TRBJ2-1; D possibly corresponds to TRBD1 (5 bases). CDR3 length equals 16 residues. Trimming took off 4 bases at V and 7 bases at J, with 23 bases between the two ends. The germline CDR1 and CDR2 sequences are DFQATT and SNEGSKA (reference sequence). The CDR3 DNA is TGCAGTGCTATCCCTCCCAGGGCCTTAGCCAAAAATGAGCAGTTCTTC. It translates to CSAIPPRALAKNEQFF.

V is TRBV27 and J is TRBJ2-5, with D maybe TRBD2 (6 bases). Germline CDR1 MNHEY, CDR2 SMNVEV (reference sequence). V was shortened by 6 bases and J by 0 bases, with 17 bases between the two germline ends. CDR3 length equals 16 residues. DNA for the CDR3: TGTGCCAGCAGCTTCAGAACGGGCGGGGACCAAGAGACCCAGTACTTC. Translated, it gives CASSFRTGGDQETQYF.

This clonotype has just a few counts. This chain connects TRBV7-9 to TRBJ2-4; D possibly corresponds to TRBD1 (6 bases). The J call may not be correct, given that the DNA end is closer to TRBJ2-7. This CDR3 comprises 12 residues. CDR1 is SEHNR, CDR2 FQNEAQ, per germline (reference sequence). The CDR3 spells CASSPGTNEQYF. The CDR3 DNA reads as TGTGCCAGCAGCCCCGGGACAAACGAGCAGTACTTC.

The chain is built from TRBV21-1 and TRBJ2-7; the tabulated D call, TRBD1, remains unverified against the DNA. TRBV21-1 is tagged as a pseudogene. CDR3 length equals 15 residues. CDR3 residues: CASSIRGMISYEQYF. DNA for the CDR3: TGTGCCAGCAGCATTAGGGGGATGATCTCCTACGAGCAGTACTTC.

J is TRBJ2-5 and V is TRBV28, with unresolved D. CDR3 size: 12 residues. Deletions cut 7 bases from V and 5 bases from J, with 11 bases between. In germline, CDR1 is MDHEN, CDR2 SYDVKM. The DNA of the CDR3 is TGTGCCAGCAATGGGTCTGGGGAGACCCAGTACTTC. This gives the protein CASNGSGETQYF.

This clonotype was seen a handful of times. The V call is TRBV19, the J call TRBJ1-5, with D possibly matching TRBD1 (5 bases). Germline CDR1 is LNHDA and CDR2 is SQIVND (reference sequence). This CDR3 is built from 13 residues. Trimming stripped 5 bases from V and 6 bases from J, with 11 bases between. CDR3 in amino acids: CASSAGAGQPQHF. The CDR3 coding sequence is TGTGCCAGTAGTGCCGGGGCCGGTCAGCCCCAGCATTTT. The entire variable domain, with the rest obtained from reference TRBV19 and TRBJ1-5, is as follows: DGGITQSPKYLFRKEGQNVTLSCEQNLNHDAMYWYRQDPGQGLRLIYYSQIVNDFQKGDIAEGYSVSREKKESFPLTVTSAQKNPTAFYLCASSAGAGQPQHFGDGTRLSIL.

The CDR3 DNA reads TGTGCCAGCAGTTCTCTCCGCCCAGATACGCAGTATTTT. It codes for CASSSLRPDTQYF. This chain links TRBV28 with TRBJ2-3; unclear D gene. The CDR3 runs to 13 residues. With 4 bases removed from V and 4 bases from J, the gap between germline ends came to 9 bases. Germline V gene lookup returns CDR1 MDHEN and CDR2 SYDVKM.

This clonotype was counted ten times or more. The chain is built from TRBV6-6 and TRBJ2-3; either TRBD1 or TRBD2 may supply D (5 bases each). CDR3 length: 16 residues. The V end was cut by 4 bases, the J end by 2 bases, with 16 bases between. The V gene's germline CDR1 is MNHNY and CDR2 SVGAGI (reference sequence). The CDR3 DNA is TGTGCCAGCAGTTTGGGGACCAATAGGGTCACAGATACGCAGTATTTT. Translation: CASSLGTNRVTDTQYF.

The V gene is TRBV6-5, the J gene TRBJ2-4; D is undetermined. V was cut by 0 bases and J by 1 base, with 13 bases left in between. This CDR3 contains 17 residues. CDR1 MNHEY and CDR2 SVGAGI come from the germline V gene. The CDR3 bases are TGTGCCAGCAGTTACTCATCCGTTTTAGGCGCCAAAAACATTCAGTACTTC. Protein product: CASSYSSVLGAKNIQYF.